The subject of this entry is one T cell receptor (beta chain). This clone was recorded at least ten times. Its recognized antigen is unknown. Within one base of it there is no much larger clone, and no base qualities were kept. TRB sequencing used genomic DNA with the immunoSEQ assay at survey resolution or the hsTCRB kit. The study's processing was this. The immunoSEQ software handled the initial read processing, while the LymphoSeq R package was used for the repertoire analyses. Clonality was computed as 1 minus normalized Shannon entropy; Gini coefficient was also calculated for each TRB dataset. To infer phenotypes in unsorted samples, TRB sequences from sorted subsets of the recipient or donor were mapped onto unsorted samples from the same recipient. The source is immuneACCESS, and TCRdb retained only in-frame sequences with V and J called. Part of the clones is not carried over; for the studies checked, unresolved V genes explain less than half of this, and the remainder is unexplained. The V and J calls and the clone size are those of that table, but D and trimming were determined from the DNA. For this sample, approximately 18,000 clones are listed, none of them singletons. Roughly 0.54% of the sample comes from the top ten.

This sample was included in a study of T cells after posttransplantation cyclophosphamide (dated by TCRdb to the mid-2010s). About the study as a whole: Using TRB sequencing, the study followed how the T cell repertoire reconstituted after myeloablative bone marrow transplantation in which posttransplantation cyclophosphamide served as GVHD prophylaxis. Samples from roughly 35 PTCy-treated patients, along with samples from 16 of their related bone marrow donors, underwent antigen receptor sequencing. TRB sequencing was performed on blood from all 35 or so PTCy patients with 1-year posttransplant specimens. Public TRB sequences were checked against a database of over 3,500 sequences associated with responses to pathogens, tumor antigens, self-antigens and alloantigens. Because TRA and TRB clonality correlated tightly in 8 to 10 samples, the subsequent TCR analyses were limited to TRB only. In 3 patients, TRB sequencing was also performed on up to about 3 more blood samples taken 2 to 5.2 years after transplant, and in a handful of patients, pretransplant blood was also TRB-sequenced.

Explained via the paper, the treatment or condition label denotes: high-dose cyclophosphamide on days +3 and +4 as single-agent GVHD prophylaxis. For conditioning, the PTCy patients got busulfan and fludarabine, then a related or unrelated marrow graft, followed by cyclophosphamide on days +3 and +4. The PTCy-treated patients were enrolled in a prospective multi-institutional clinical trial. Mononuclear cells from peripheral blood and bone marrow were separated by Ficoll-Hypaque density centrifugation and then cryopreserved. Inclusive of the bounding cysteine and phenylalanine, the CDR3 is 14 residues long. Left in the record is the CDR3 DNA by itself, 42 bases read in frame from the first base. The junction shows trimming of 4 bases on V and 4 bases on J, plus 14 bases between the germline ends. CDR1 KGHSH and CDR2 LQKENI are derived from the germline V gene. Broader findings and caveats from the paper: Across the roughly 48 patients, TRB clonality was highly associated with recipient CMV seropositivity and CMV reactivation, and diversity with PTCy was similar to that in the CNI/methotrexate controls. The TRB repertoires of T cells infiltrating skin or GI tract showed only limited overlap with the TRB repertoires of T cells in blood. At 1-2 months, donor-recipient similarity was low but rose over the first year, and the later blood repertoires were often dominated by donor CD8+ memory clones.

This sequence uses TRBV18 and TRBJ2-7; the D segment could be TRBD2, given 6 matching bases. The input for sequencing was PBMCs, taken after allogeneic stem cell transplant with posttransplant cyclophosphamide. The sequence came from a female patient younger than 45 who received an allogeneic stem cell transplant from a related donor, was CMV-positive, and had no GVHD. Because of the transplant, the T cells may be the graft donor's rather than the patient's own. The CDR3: CASSRRDSLYEQYF. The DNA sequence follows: TGTGCCAGCTCACGGAGGGACTCCCTATACGAGCAGTACTTC.